The TCR beta chain described here comes from a study of cytomegalovirus exposure and HLA in healthy donors. A note on this clone: Its target is not known.

The study's findings and limits: First-cohort TCR clusters were later found to tend to co-occur in the 120 or so validation repertoires.

The protocol was immunoSEQ multiplex PCR, while the TCRdb copy is restricted to in-frame clones and leaves out a portion. The sample lists around 150,000 clones, 84% seen once, with about 10% in the top ten. This sequence originates from a man aged 25 to 40 in good health and CMV-seropositive. The sample comprised PBMCs.

CDR3 DNA sequence: TGTGCCAGCAGTTTAGGCGGCGGCGATGAGCAGTTCTTC. Translated, it gives CASSLGGGDEQFF. The gene calls are TRBV28 and TRBJ2-1; D gene ambiguous. The CDR3 consists of 13 residues. Looked up from germline, CDR1 is MDHEN and CDR2 is SYDVKM. Trimming pared 2 bases from V and 8 bases from J, leaving 10 bases between.